This TCR beta chain came from a study of CD8+ T cells in alopecia areata. V gave up 0 bases and J gave up 11 bases; unmatched junction bases: 5. From germline, CDR1 is MGHRA and CDR2 YSYEKL. This CDR3 comprises 13 residues. In each case, RNA was isolated and then reverse transcribed into cDNA as the sequencing template. Produced via immunoSEQ multiplex PCR; TCRdb's table is partial and in-frame only. The data contain more than 110,000 clones, approximately 80% of them singletons. Described treatment: oral pan-JAK inhibitor, 5-10 mg twice daily. This chain joins TRBV4-1 and TRBJ2-7; TRBD1 matches at 9 bases. This receptor was identified in a human donor with alopecia areata. Material: CD8+ T cells sorted from blood, obtained at week 4, from a patient treated with tofacitinib. CDR3 nucleotides: TGCGCCAGCAGCCAAGATCGACAGGGGGATAAGTACTTC. This codes for CASSQDRQGDKYF.